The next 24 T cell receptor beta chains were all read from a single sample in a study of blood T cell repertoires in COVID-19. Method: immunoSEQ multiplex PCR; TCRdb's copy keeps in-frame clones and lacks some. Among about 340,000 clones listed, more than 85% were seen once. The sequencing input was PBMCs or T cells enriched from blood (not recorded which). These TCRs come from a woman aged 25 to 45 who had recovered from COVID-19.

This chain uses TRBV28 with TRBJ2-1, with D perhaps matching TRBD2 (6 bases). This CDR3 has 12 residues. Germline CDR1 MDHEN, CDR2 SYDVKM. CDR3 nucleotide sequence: TGTGCGGGCGGGAACTCCTACAATGAGCAGTTCTTC. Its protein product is CAGGNSYNEQFF.

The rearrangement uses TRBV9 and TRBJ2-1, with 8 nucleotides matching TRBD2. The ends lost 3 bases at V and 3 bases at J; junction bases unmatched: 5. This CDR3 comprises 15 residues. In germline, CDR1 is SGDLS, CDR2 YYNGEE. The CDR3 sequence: CASSASGTSYNEQFF. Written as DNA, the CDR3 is TGTGCCAGCAGCGCTTCCGGGACTAGCTACAATGAGCAGTTCTTC.

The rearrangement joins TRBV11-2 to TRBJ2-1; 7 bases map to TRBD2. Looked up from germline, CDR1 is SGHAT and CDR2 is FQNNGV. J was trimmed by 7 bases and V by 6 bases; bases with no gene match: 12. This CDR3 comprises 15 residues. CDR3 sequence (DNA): TGTGCCAGCAGTCCACCAGCGGGATTGATAAATGAGCAGTTCTTC. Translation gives CASSPPAGLINEQFF.

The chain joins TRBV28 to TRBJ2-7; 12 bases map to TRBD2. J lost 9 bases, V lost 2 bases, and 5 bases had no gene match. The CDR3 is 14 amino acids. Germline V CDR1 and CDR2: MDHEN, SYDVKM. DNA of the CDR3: TGTGCCAGCAGTTTACCTAGCGGGGGGGCGAGGCAGTACTTC. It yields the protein CASSLPSGGARQYF.

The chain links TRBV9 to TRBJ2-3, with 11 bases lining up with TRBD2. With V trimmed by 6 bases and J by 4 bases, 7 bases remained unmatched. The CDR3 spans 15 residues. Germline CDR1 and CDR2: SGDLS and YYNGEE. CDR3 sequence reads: CASNIAGGLSDTQYF. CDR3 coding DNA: TGTGCCAGCAACATAGCGGGGGGGTTGTCAGATACGCAGTATTTT.

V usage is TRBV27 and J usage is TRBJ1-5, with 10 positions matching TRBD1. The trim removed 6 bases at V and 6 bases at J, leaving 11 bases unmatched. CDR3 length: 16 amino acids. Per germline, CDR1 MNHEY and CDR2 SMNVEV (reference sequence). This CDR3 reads CASSVGQGRGRQPQHF. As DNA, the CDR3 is TGTGCCAGCAGCGTGGGACAGGGGAGGGGGCGTCAGCCCCAGCATTTT.

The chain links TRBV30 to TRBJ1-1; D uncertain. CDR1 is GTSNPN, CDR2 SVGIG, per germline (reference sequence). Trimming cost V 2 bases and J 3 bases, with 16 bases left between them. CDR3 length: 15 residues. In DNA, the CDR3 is TGTGCCTGGAGTTTTCGTCCGGGGTACTACACTGAAGCTTTCTTT. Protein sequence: CAWSFRPGYYTEAFF.

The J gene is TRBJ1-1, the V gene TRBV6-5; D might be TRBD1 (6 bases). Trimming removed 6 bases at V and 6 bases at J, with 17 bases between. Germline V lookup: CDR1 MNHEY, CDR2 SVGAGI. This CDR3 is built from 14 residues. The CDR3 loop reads CASRLQQGASEAFF. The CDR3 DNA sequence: TGTGCCAGCAGATTGCAACAGGGCGCGTCTGAAGCTTTCTTT.

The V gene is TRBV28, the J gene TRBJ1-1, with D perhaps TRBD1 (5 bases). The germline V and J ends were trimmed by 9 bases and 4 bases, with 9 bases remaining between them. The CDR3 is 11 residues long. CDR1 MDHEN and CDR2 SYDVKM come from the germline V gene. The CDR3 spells CASRGVTEAFF. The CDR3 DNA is TGTGCCAGTAGGGGTGTCACTGAAGCTTTCTTT. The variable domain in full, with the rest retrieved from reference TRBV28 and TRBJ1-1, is DVKVTQSSRYLVKRTGEKVFLECVQDMDHENMFWYRQDPGLGLRLIYFSYDVKMKEKGDIPEGYSVSREKKERFSLILESASTNQTSMYLCASRGVTEAFFGQGTRLTVV.

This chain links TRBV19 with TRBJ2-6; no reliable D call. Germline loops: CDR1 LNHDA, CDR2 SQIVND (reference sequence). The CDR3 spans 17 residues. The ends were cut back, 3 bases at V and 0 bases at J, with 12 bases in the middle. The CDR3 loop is CASSIGREDSGANVLTF. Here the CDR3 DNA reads TGTGCCAGTAGTATTGGCCGTGAGGACTCTGGGGCCAACGTCCTGACTTTC.

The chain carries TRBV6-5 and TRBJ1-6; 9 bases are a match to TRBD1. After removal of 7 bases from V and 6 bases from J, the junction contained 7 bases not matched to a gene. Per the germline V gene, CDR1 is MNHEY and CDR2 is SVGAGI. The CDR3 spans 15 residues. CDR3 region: CASTGQGQINSPLHF. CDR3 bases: TGTGCCAGCACGGGACAGGGCCAAATTAATTCACCCCTCCACTTT.

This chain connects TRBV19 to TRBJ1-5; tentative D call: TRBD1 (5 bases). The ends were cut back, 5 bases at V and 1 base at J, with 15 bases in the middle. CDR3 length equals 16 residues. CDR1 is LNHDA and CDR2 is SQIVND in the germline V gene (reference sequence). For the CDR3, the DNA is TGTGCCAGTAGTCGGGGGTCCCGGGGGAGCAATCAGCCCCAGCATTTT. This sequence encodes CASSRGSRGSNQPQHF.

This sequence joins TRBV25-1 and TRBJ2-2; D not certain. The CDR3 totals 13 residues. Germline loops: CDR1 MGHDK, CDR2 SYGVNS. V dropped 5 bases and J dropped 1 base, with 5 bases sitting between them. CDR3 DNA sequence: TGTGCCAGCAGTATACAGAACACCGGGGAGCTGTTTTTT. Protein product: CASSIQNTGELFF.

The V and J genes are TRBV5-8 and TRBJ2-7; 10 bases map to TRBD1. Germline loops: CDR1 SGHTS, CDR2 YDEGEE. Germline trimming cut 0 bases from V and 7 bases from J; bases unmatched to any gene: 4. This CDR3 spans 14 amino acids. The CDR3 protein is CASSLGQGAWEQYF. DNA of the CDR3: TGTGCCAGCAGCTTGGGACAGGGGGCGTGGGAGCAGTACTTC.

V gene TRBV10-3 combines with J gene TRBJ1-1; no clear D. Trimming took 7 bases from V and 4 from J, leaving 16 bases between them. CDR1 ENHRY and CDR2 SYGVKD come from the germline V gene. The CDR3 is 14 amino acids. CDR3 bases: TGTGCCATCATGCCGGGGTTGGTAGGCACTGAAGCTTTCTTT. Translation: CAIMPGLVGTEAFF.

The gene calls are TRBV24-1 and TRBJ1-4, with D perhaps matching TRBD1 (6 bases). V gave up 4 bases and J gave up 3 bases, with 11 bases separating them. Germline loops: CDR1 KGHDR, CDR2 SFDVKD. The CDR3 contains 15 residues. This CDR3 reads CATSDPGDPNEKLFF. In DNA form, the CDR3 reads TGTGCCACCAGTGACCCAGGGGATCCTAATGAAAAACTGTTTTTT.

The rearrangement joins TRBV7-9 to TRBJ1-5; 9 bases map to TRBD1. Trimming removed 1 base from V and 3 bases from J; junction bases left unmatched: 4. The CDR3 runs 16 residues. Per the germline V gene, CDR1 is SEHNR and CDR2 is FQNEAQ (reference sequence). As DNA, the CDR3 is TGTGCCAGCAGCTTAGGGGGGACAGGGAACAATCAGCCCCAGCATTTT. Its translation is CASSLGGTGNNQPQHF.

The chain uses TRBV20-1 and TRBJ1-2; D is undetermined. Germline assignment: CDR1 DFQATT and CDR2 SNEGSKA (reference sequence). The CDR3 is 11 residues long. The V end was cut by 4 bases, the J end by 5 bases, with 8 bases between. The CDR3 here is CSAMRDYGYTF. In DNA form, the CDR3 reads TGCAGTGCTATGCGGGATTATGGCTACACCTTC.

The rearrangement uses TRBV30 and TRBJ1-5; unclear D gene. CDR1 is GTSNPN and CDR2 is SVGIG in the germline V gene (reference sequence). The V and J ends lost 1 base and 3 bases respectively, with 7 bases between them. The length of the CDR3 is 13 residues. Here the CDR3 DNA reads TGTGCCTGGAGTGAACGGGACAATCAGCCCCAGCATTTT. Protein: CAWSERDNQPQHF.

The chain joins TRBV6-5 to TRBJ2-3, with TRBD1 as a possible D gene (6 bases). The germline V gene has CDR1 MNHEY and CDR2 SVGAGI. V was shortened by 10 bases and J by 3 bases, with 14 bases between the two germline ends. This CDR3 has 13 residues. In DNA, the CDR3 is TGTGCCACCACCGGGACACCGACAGATACGCAGTATTTT. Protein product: CATTGTPTDTQYF.

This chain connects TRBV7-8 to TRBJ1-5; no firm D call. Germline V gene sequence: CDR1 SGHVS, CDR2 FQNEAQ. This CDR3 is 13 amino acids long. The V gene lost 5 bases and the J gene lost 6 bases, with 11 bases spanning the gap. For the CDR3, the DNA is TGTGCCAGCAGCCACGATGCCGGTCAGCCCCAGCATTTT. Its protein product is CASSHDAGQPQHF.

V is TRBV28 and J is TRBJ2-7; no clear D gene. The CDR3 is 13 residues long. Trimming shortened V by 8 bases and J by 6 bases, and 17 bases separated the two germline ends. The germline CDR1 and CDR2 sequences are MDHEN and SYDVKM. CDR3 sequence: CASVAGLSGEQYF. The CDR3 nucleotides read TGTGCCAGCGTAGCTGGGTTGTCCGGCGAGCAGTACTTC.

The CDR3 DNA follows: TGTGCCAGCAAAGGGGGCCCTAGCACAGATACGCAGTATTTT. It specifies CASKGGPSTDTQYF. The rearrangement joins TRBV9 to TRBJ2-3; 7 bases fit TRBD1. Looked up from germline, CDR1 is SGDLS and CDR2 is YYNGEE. The CDR3 length is 14 residues. V gave up 6 bases and J gave up 0 bases; unmatched junction bases: 4.

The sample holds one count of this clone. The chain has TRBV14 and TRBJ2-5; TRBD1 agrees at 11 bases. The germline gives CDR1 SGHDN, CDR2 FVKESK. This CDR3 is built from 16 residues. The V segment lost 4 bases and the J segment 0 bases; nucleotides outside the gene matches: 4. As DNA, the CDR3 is TGTGCCAGCAGCCCGAGGGACAGGGGGTACCAAGAGACCCAGTACTTC. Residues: CASSPRDRGYQETQYF.